Presented here are 13 T cell receptor beta chains from one specimen sequenced in a study of control samples from healthy donors and cancer patients. TCRdb's table, derived via immunoSEQ multiplex PCR, lists solely in-frame clones and lacks some. Of about 120,000 clones listed, around nine tenths are singletons. Sequencing was done on a sample of blood. The receptors come from a man aged 30-40 years in good health.

V gene TRBV6-5 combines with J gene TRBJ1-6; the D is unclear. Per germline, CDR1 MNHEY and CDR2 SVGAGI. This CDR3 comprises 13 residues. Trimming took off 5 bases at V and 7 bases at J, with 9 bases between the two ends. The CDR3 region is CASSKTRNSPLHF. In nucleotides, the CDR3 is TGTGCCAGCAGTAAAACACGGAATTCACCCCTCCACTTT.

The V call is TRBV4-1, the J call TRBJ1-5, with no clear D. Germline loops: CDR1 MGHRA, CDR2 YSYEKL. The ends were cut back, 1 base at V and 5 bases at J, with 12 bases in the middle. CDR3 length equals 15 residues. CDR3 sequence (DNA): TGCGCCAGCAGCCAAGCCGACCCGGGAGATCAGCCCCAGCATTTT. It codes for CASSQADPGDQPQHF.

The chain recombines TRBV6-5 with TRBJ2-7; TRBD2 matches at 8 bases. V shed 5 bases, J shed 3 bases, and the junction held 9 bases outside the gene matches. This CDR3 contains 15 residues. Germline CDR1 MNHEY, CDR2 SVGAGI. The CDR3 coding sequence is TGTGCCAGCAGTCCTATAGGGACTAGGGACTACGAGCAGTACTTC. Encoded protein: CASSPIGTRDYEQYF.

V gene TRBV30 combines with J gene TRBJ1-1; tentatively, D is TRBD1 (5 bases). Germline values: CDR1 GTSNPN, CDR2 SVGIG (reference sequence). There are 13 residues in the CDR3. Between the trimmed V and J ends, which lost 8 bases and 6 bases, there was a span of 19 bases. CDR3 loop: CATNSRGWAEAFF. CDR3 in DNA: TGTGCCACCAACTCACGGGGGTGGGCTGAAGCTTTCTTT.

The chain couples TRBV11-2 to TRBJ2-4; D call uncertain. Germline assignment: CDR1 SGHAT and CDR2 FQNNGV. This CDR3 is 16 amino acids long. V lost 0 bases to trimming and J lost 1 base, with 10 bases between them. The CDR3 DNA follows: TGTGCCAGCAGCTTAGAGAGGACCCGGGCCAAAAACATTCAGTACTTC. It is translated as CASSLERTRAKNIQYF.

The chain couples TRBV2 to TRBJ2-2; 7 bases map to TRBD2. Losses at the gene ends were 2 bases for V and 10 bases for J; bases not matched to a gene: 4. This CDR3 region has 13 residues. Germline CDR1 SNHLY, CDR2 FYNNEI. CDR3 sequence reads: CASSERTSAELFF. The CDR3 nucleotides read TGTGCCAGCAGTGAAAGAACTAGCGCGGAGCTGTTTTTT.

Points on this clone: The junction differs from germline at one of its ends, possibly a read error. The chain combines TRBV6-5 with TRBJ1-1; the D is unclear. Per germline, CDR1 MNHEY and CDR2 SVGAGI. The CDR3 spans 10 residues. The CDR3 loop is CASMKDSFLF. CDR3 sequence (DNA): TGTGCCAGCATGAAAGACTCGTTCCTCTTT.

The chain joins TRBV6-5 to TRBJ1-2; D uncertain. V shed 6 bases and J shed 0 bases, with 14 bases lying between them. The CDR3 runs 15 residues. The germline CDR1 and CDR2 sequences are MNHEY and SVGAGI. CDR3 amino acids: CASSPDPQTNYGYTF. The CDR3 DNA follows: TGTGCCAGCAGCCCAGATCCCCAGACTAACTATGGCTACACCTTC.

The gene calls are TRBV27 and TRBJ1-6; weak D call: TRBD1 (6 bases). Germline V gene data show CDR1 as MNHEY and CDR2 as SMNVEV (reference sequence). V was clipped by 4 bases and J by 0 bases, with 16 bases between them. CDR3 length: 18 residues. CDR3 sequence reads: CASSYRTDGSSYNSPLHF. CDR3 sequence (DNA): TGTGCCAGCAGTTACCGGACAGACGGAAGCTCCTATAATTCACCCCTCCACTTT.

This clone is medium-sized within its sample. V usage is TRBV7-2 and J usage is TRBJ1-4; D not resolved. V lost 2 bases and J lost 1, with 8 bases in between. Per germline, CDR1 SGHTA and CDR2 FQGNSA. This CDR3 is 15 amino acids long. The CDR3 DNA reads as TGTGCCAGCAGCTTACTCCCAGGAACTAATGAAAAACTGTTTTTT. Protein sequence: CASSLLPGTNEKLFF.

The CDR3 here is CASSSKGSLYYEQYV. As DNA, the CDR3 is TGTGCCAGCAGCTCTAAAGGGAGCCTCTACTACGAGCAGTACGTC. This chain joins TRBV5-4 and TRBJ2-7; D possibly corresponds to TRBD2 (5 bases). Germline loops: CDR1 SGHNT, CDR2 YYREEE (reference sequence). V lost 3 bases to trimming and J lost 3 bases, with 16 bases between them. The CDR3 length is 15 residues.

V usage is TRBV14 and J usage is TRBJ1-4, with D maybe TRBD1 (5 bases). Germline CDR1 SGHDN, CDR2 FVKESK. CDR3 length equals 17 residues. Between the trimmed V and J ends, which lost 0 bases and 3 bases, there was a span of 14 bases. The CDR3 nucleotides are TGTGCCAGCAGCCAAGATCTAGGGGCCGCATCTAATGAAAAACTGTTTTTT. Amino acids: CASSQDLGAASNEKLFF.

V is TRBV2 and J is TRBJ1-5, with 8 bases fitting TRBD1. V dropped 7 bases and J dropped 2; count of bases not matched to a gene: 1. The germline V gene has CDR1 SNHLY and CDR2 FYNNEI. CDR3 size: 13 residues. CDR3: CASKGQGNQPQHF. CDR3 DNA: TGTGCCAGCAAGGGACAGGGCAATCAGCCCCAGCATTTT.